This passage covers 25 T cell receptor beta chains from one sample sequenced in a study of blood T cell repertoires in COVID-19. The protocol was immunoSEQ multiplex PCR, while the TCRdb copy is restricted to in-frame clones and leaves out a portion. The table has tens of thousands of clones, approximately 89% seen once. The source material was peripheral blood. The receptors here all came from a man aged 50 to 60 with acute or convalescent COVID-19.

This clone was found a few times. This rearrangement joins TRBV28 to TRBJ1-2, with a weak D call TRBD1 (5 bases). Trimming took off 9 bases at V and 4 bases at J, with 12 bases between the two ends. The length of the CDR3 is 12 residues. Per germline, CDR1 MDHEN and CDR2 SYDVKM. Written as DNA, the CDR3 is TGTGCCAGTAACAGGTGGGGCTATGGCTACACCTTC. Residues: CASNRWGYGYTF.

V usage is TRBV20-1 and J usage is TRBJ2-5, with a tentative D call TRBD2 (7 bases). The CDR3 is 11 residues long. From germline, CDR1 is DFQATT and CDR2 SNEGSKA (reference sequence). Trimming pared 6 bases from V and 6 bases from J, leaving 11 bases between. The DNA for the CDR3 is TGCAGTGCCGTGGGGGGGCAGACCCAGTACTTC. Protein sequence: CSAVGGQTQYF.

V gene TRBV5-1 combines with J gene TRBJ2-7, with D perhaps matching TRBD2 (5 bases). In germline, CDR1 is SGHRS, CDR2 YFSETQ. The V end was cut by 2 bases, the J end by 4 bases, with 10 bases between. The CDR3 contains 13 residues. The CDR3 DNA reads TGCGCCAGCAGCTTTTCCGGGGAGTACGAGCAGTACGTC. Its protein product is CASSFSGEYEQYV.

This clone has just a few counts. V is TRBV28 and J is TRBJ2-7, with 8 bases fitting TRBD1. CDR3 length: 14 residues. Germline CDR1 and CDR2: MDHEN and SYDVKM. V shed 6 bases and J 4 bases; nucleotides not matched to a gene: 8. In DNA, the CDR3 is TGTGCCAGCAGCCCCCGGGACAGGCCGTACGAGCAGTACTTC. Translated: CASSPRDRPYEQYF. The variable domain in full, completed from reference TRBV28 and TRBJ2-7, reads DVKVTQSSRYLVKRTGEKVFLECVQDMDHENMFWYRQDPGLGLRLIYFSYDVKMKEKGDIPEGYSVSREKKERFSLILESASTNQTSMYLCASSPRDRPYEQYFGPGTRLTVT.

This clone showed up just once. The V and J genes are TRBV5-1 and TRBJ2-7, with D possibly TRBD1 on 6 matching bases. CDR3 size: 14 residues. Trimming stripped 0 bases from V and 3 bases from J, with 10 bases between. Looked up from germline, CDR1 is SGHRS and CDR2 is YFSETQ. This CDR3 is CASSLGPGDYEQYF. The CDR3 nucleotides are TGCGCCAGCAGCTTGGGGCCAGGGGACTACGAGCAGTACTTC.

This clone was counted once. The J gene is TRBJ2-1, the V gene TRBV3-1 (or the pseudogene TRBV3-2), with D perhaps matching TRBD1 (5 bases). Germline lookup yields CDR1 LGHDT and CDR2 YNNKEL (reference sequence). The CDR3 covers 12 residues. The V gene lost 1 base and the J gene lost 12 bases, with 10 bases spanning the gap. The CDR3 DNA follows: TGTGCCAGCAGCCAAGGGCAGCAGGGGCAGTTCTTC. Its protein is CASSQGQQGQFF.

This rearrangement joins TRBV5-8 to TRBJ2-3; D is possibly TRBD1 (5 bases). CDR1 SGHTS and CDR2 YDEGEE come from the germline V gene. Between the trimmed V and J ends, which lost 0 bases and 3 bases, there was a span of 14 bases. The CDR3 runs to 16 residues. As DNA, the CDR3 is TGTGCCAGCAGCTTGGACGCGACAGCACCAACAGATACGCAGTATTTT. Its translation is CASSLDATAPTDTQYF.

This rearrangement joins TRBV2 to TRBJ2-5; the D gene is possibly TRBD2 (6 bases). The V gene's germline CDR1 is SNHLY and CDR2 FYNNEI. The CDR3 extends over 16 amino acids. The V end lost 1 base, the J end lost 5 bases, and 17 bases lay between the germline ends. The CDR3 DNA is TGTGCCAGCAGTGAAGGGGGACTTGGGGGTCTGGAGACCCAGTACTTC. It is translated as CASSEGGLGGLETQYF.

A single count supports this clone. V gene TRBV2 combines with J gene TRBJ1-1; TRBD1 matches at 7 bases. The trim removed 3 bases at V and 10 bases at J, leaving 8 bases unmatched. CDR3 size: 13 residues. Germline CDR1 is SNHLY and CDR2 is FYNNEI. The CDR3 loop reads CASSEDRGRAAFF. The DNA for the CDR3 is TGTGCCAGCAGTGAGGATAGGGGGCGTGCAGCTTTCTTT.

The chain has TRBV9 and TRBJ1-2; TRBD1 matches at 8 bases. V dropped 2 bases and J dropped 6; count of bases not matched to a gene: 3. This CDR3 has 13 amino acids. Germline assignment: CDR1 SGDLS and CDR2 YYNGEE. The CDR3 DNA follows: TGTGCCAGCAGCGTCTCAGGGGGCAATGGCTACACCTTC. It is translated as CASSVSGGNGYTF.

The V gene is TRBV7-9, the J gene TRBJ2-3, with 7 bases matching TRBD1. V gave up 5 bases and J gave up 4 bases; unmatched junction bases: 6. The CDR3 consists of 14 residues. The V gene's germline CDR1 is SEHNR and CDR2 FQNEAQ (reference sequence). CDR3 loop: CASSVTGKADTQYF. CDR3 bases: TGTGCCAGCAGCGTGACAGGGAAAGCAGATACGCAGTATTTT.

V gene TRBV4-1 combines with J gene TRBJ2-2, with D unresolved. V shed 4 bases and J shed 2 bases, with 8 bases lying between them. Germline V lookup: CDR1 MGHRA, CDR2 YSYEKL. This CDR3 spans 14 amino acids. The CDR3 loop is CASSPETNTGELFF. In nucleotides, the CDR3 is TGCGCCAGCAGCCCCGAAACTAACACCGGGGAGCTGTTTTTT.

This chain joins TRBV7-2 and TRBJ2-7; D perhaps matches TRBD2 (6 bases). The CDR3 is 15 amino acids. Germline V lookup: CDR1 SGHTA, CDR2 FQGNSA. V was cut by 1 base and J by 4 bases, with 14 bases left in between. The CDR3 region is CASSLGGGGNYEQYF. The DNA for the CDR3 is TGTGCCAGCAGCTTAGGAGGAGGCGGGAATTACGAGCAGTACTTC.

The V call is TRBV19, the J call TRBJ2-3; possibly TRBD2 for D (5 bases). V lost 3 bases and J 1 base, leaving 8 bases between the germline ends. Germline V CDR1 and CDR2: LNHDA, SQIVND (reference sequence). The CDR3 is 14 amino acids. The CDR3 loop is CASSIGRGTDTQYF. DNA of the CDR3: TGTGCCAGTAGTATTGGGAGAGGCACAGATACGCAGTATTTT.

The chain is built from TRBV19 and TRBJ1-4; D unresolved. Germline CDR1 reads LNHDA; CDR2 reads SQIVND (reference sequence). V lost 4 bases and J lost 8, with 14 bases in between. The CDR3 extends over 14 amino acids. CDR3 loop: CASSTGSEEEKLFF. CDR3 nucleotides: TGTGCCAGTAGTACTGGTTCCGAGGAGGAAAAACTGTTTTTT.

The chain is built from TRBV5-1 and TRBJ2-2; perhaps TRBD2 as D (6 bases). CDR3 size: 16 residues. Trimming took 4 bases from V and 7 from J, leaving 20 bases between them. Germline values: CDR1 SGHRS, CDR2 YFSETQ. The CDR3 nucleotides are TGCGCCAGCAGCCCTCCGGGACTGCGTCATGTCGGGGAGCTGTTTTTT. It specifies CASSPPGLRHVGELFF.

The chain recombines TRBV5-1 with TRBJ2-2; 8 bases line up with TRBD1. The CDR3 spans 17 residues. CDR1 and CDR2 from the germline V gene are SGHRS and YFSETQ. With V trimmed by 2 bases and J by 1 base, 7 bases remained unmatched. The CDR3 DNA is TGCGCCAGCAGCTTTCCAGGACAGGGCCAGAACACCGGGGAGCTGTTTTTT. Translated: CASSFPGQGQNTGELFF. Together with reference TRBV5-1 and TRBJ2-2, the CDR3 gives the full variable domain: KAGVTQTPRYLIKTRGQQVTLSCSPISGHRSVSWYQQTPGQGLQFLFEYFSETQRNKGNFPGRFSGRQFSNSRSEMNVSTLELGDSALYLCASSFPGQGQNTGELFFGEGSRLTVL.

The chain is built from TRBV7-3 and TRBJ2-3, with 10 bases identical to TRBD2. This CDR3 is built from 19 residues. Trimming removed 5 bases from V and 2 bases from J; junction bases left unmatched: 16. Germline V gene data show CDR1 as SGHTA and CDR2 as FQGTGA. The chain's CDR3 is CASSPSGGAAGRHTDTQYF. The CDR3 DNA is TGTGCCAGCAGCCCGAGCGGGGGGGCCGCGGGGCGACACACAGATACGCAGTATTTT.

The chain has TRBV5-1 and TRBJ1-6; possible D gene TRBD1, 6 bases. Between the trimmed V and J ends, which lost 4 bases and 6 bases, there was a span of 14 bases. The germline V gene has CDR1 SGHRS and CDR2 YFSETQ. The CDR3 sequence is 15 residues long. The CDR3 bases are TGCGCCAGCAGCCCCGGGGGGCAGGTTAATTCACCCCTCCACTTT. This sequence encodes CASSPGGQVNSPLHF.

This chain links TRBV30 with TRBJ2-2; 8 bases agree with TRBD2. Germline V gives CDR1 GTSNPN, CDR2 SVGIG (reference sequence). This CDR3 is built from 15 residues. The V gene end was trimmed by 2 bases and the J gene end by 7 bases; junction bases not matched to a gene: 9. CDR3 protein: CAWSSGTSWIGELFF. The CDR3 DNA sequence: TGTGCCTGGAGTTCCGGGACTAGTTGGATCGGGGAGCTGTTTTTT.

The V and J genes are TRBV11-2 and TRBJ1-1; TRBD1 matches 7 bases. V was pared by 0 bases and J by 11 bases, with 6 bases of the junction left unmatched. There are 13 residues in the CDR3. Germline lookup yields CDR1 SGHAT and CDR2 FQNNGV. The CDR3 sequence is CASSLDRDSRAFF. The CDR3 DNA reads TGTGCCAGCAGCTTAGATAGGGACAGTAGGGCTTTCTTT.

The chain joins TRBV5-1 to TRBJ1-6; 8 bases agree with TRBD1. The V gene's germline CDR1 is SGHRS and CDR2 YFSETQ. After removal of 0 bases from V and 10 bases from J, the junction contained 6 bases not matched to a gene. This CDR3 is 15 amino acids long. This chain's CDR3 is CASSLGQGAESPLHF. The DNA of the CDR3 is TGCGCCAGCAGCTTGGGGCAGGGGGCTGAGTCACCCCTCCACTTT.

The CDR3 spells CASSYASREATEAFF. The CDR3 nucleotides read TGTGCCAGCAGTTACGCTTCCAGGGAGGCCACTGAAGCTTTCTTT. The gene calls are TRBV6-5 and TRBJ1-1, with D possibly matching TRBD1 (5 bases). The CDR3 spans 15 residues. Germline CDR1 MNHEY, CDR2 SVGAGI. V lost 2 bases to trimming and J lost 4 bases, with 14 bases between them.

The chain couples TRBV5-5 to TRBJ1-4, with no clear D. This CDR3 has 12 residues. V was trimmed by 2 bases and J by 4 bases, leaving 3 bases between them. Germline V gene lookup returns CDR1 SGHKS and CDR2 YYEKEE (reference sequence). CDR3 in DNA: TGTGCCAGCAGCTTTCATAATGAAAAACTGTTTTTT. It specifies CASSFHNEKLFF.

In its sample, this clone was seen once. The chain combines TRBV15 with TRBJ2-3; TRBD2 agrees at 10 bases. This CDR3 is built from 17 residues. Unmatched junction bases numbered 6, after V lost 3 bases and J lost 0 bases. Germline V gene data show CDR1 as LNHNV and CDR2 as YYDKDF (reference sequence). The CDR3 nucleotides read TGTGCCACCAGCAGGCTGAGACTAGCGGGTAGCACAGATACGCAGTATTTT. Translating gives CATSRLRLAGSTDTQYF.